These T cell receptor beta chains were read from a single sample in a study of CD8 T cells in ankylosing spondylitis. TCRdb re-called the 5' RACE reads through MiXCR, storing one row per CDR3 protein. The sample records 250,000 to 400,000 distinct CDR3 sequences, 11% being singletons. Sequencing input: blood, either unsorted or a sorted T cell fraction (not recorded which). All receptors come from a female donor with ankylosing spondylitis or in good health (not recorded which). Each CDR3 is given with its conserved first and last residue. The D gene is left open where the match is weak. Rows may omit the clone size; those that give it use once, few, many or a size class.

d_call,cdr3_length,j_call,v_call,clone_size,cdr3_aa,cdr3_nt
NA,11,TRBJ1-1,TRBV5-1,many,CASREGSEAFF,TGCGCCAGCAGAGAGGGGTCAGAAGCTTTCTTT
TRBD2,15,TRBJ2-5,TRBV6-2/TRBV6-3,few,CASSLPSGSWETQYF,TGTGCCAGCAGCCTTCCTAGCGGGAGTTGGGAGACCCAGTACTTC
TRBD2,18,TRBJ2-2,TRBV5-1,many,CASSSGFSRLALSGELFF,TGCGCCAGCAGCTCGGGCTTTTCGAGACTAGCCTTGTCCGGGGAGCTGTTTTTT
TRBD1,15,TRBJ2-7,TRBV5-1,many,CASSHPGQGALEQYF,TGCGCCAGCAGCCATCCGGGACAGGGGGCTTTGGAGCAGTACTTC
NA,13,TRBJ2-7,TRBV7-9,NA,CASRTEGGDEQYF,TGTGCCAGCCGGACTGAGGGGGGTGACGAGCAGTACTTC
NA,16,TRBJ2-3,TRBV11-2,NA,CASSLEGASERDTQYF,TGTGCCAGCAGCTTAGAAGGGGCTAGCGAGAGAGATACGCAGTATTTT
NA,13,TRBJ1-6,TRBV7-2,many,CASTFGGESPLHF,TGTGCCAGCACGTTCGGGGGGGAATCACCCCTCCACTTT
NA,17,TRBJ2-1,TRBV5-1,many,CASSFPGGRLGEYEQFF,TGCGCCAGCAGCTTCCCGGGTGGGCGCCTTGGGGAGTATGAGCAGTTCTTC
TRBD2,12,TRBJ2-1,TRBV29-1,once,CSGTSGRYLQFF,TGCAGCGGAACTAGCGGAAGGTACTTGCAGTTCTTC
TRBD2,18,TRBJ2-1,TRBV29-1,few,CSVEEPSSGGRTYNEQFF,TGCAGCGTTGAAGAGCCATCTAGCGGGGGGCGCACCTACAATGAGCAGTTCTTC
NA,13,TRBJ1-5,TRBV20-1,many,CSAVRGRDQPQHF,TGCAGTGCTGTAAGGGGGAGAGATCAGCCCCAGCATTTT
NA,14,TRBJ2-7,TRBV7-9,few,CASSLVSGLYEQYF,TGTGCCAGCAGCTTAGTGTCAGGGCTCTACGAGCAGTACTTC
NA,15,TRBJ2-7,TRBV4-1,many,CASSQEELGYYEQYF,TGCGCCAGCAGCCAAGAAGAACTGGGCTACTACGAGCAGTACTTC
TRBD2,13,TRBJ2-5,TRBV29-1,many,CSVVRGEGETQYF,TGCAGCGTTGTTCGGGGGGAGGGAGAGACCCAGTACTTC
NA,15,TRBJ1-4,TRBV18,once,CASSPARAPTEKLFF,TGTGCCAGCTCACCGGCCCGGGCACCAACGGAAAAACTGTTTTTT
TRBD1,15,TRBJ2-7,TRBV7-2,many,CASSPGGMHYYEQYF,TGTGCCAGCAGTCCAGGGGGTATGCATTACTACGAGCAGTACTTC
TRBD2,15,TRBJ2-3,TRBV7-7,many,CASSLGLAGTDTQYF,TGTGCCAGCAGCTTAGGACTAGCGGGCACAGATACGCAGTATTTT
NA,15,TRBJ2-7,TRBV6-1,NA,CASSERQAPSYEQYF,TGTGCCAGCAGTGAACGGCAGGCCCCCTCCTACGAGCAGTACTTC
TRBD1,17,TRBJ2-5,TRBV15,many,CATSRDRTGRNQETQYF,TGTGCCACCAGCAGAGATCGGACAGGAAGAAACCAAGAGACCCAGTACTTC
TRBD2,19,TRBJ2-3,TRBV20-1,NA,CSARVWLGGGAGSTDTQYF,TGCAGTGCTAGAGTTTGGTTAGGCGGGGGGGCTGGGAGCACAGATACGCAGTATTTT
TRBD1,15,TRBJ2-5,TRBV5-1,NA,CASRRRTGLQETQYF,TGCGCCAGCAGACGAAGGACAGGTCTTCAAGAGACCCAGTACTTC
NA,13,TRBJ2-3,TRBV29-1,NA,CSVETGSTDTQYF,TGCAGCGTTGAAACCGGAAGCACAGATACGCAGTATTTT
TRBD1,15,TRBJ2-7,TRBV7-8,many,CASSLGTGWGYEQYF,TGTGCCAGCAGCTTAGGGACAGGATGGGGCTACGAGCAGTACTTC
NA,18,TRBJ1-1,TRBV10-1,once,CARSEEKLVGGQNTEAFF,TGCGCCCGCAGTGAGGAAAAGCTCGTGGGGGGTCAGAACACTGAAGCTTTCTTT
NA,14,TRBJ2-6,TRBV7-7,NA,CATQSGAGANVLTF,TGTGCTACGCAATCAGGGGCTGGGGCCAACGTCCTGACTTTC
TRBD2,16,TRBJ2-3,TRBV7-7,many,CASSLGVAGATDTQYF,TGTGCCAGCAGCTTAGGGGTAGCGGGAGCCACAGATACGCAGTATTTT
TRBD1,15,TRBJ2-5,TRBV28,many,CASSRTGKYQETQYF,TGTGCCAGCAGTAGGACAGGGAAGTACCAAGAGACCCAGTACTTC
NA,14,TRBJ1-5,TRBV7-9,many,CASSQDGFNQPQHF,TGTGCCAGCAGCCAGGACGGATTCAATCAGCCCCAGCATTTT
NA,14,TRBJ2-5,TRBV20-1,many,CSARVPGRLETQYF,TGCAGTGCTAGAGTTCCAGGGAGGTTAGAGACCCAGTACTTC
NA,15,TRBJ1-1,TRBV6-1,many,CASSESRRTNTEAFF,TGTGCCAGCAGTGAAAGTCGGAGGACTAACACTGAAGCTTTCTTT
NA,13,TRBJ1-4,TRBV20-1,NA,CSVPGPASEKLFF,TGCAGCGTCCCGGGCCCGGCAAGTGAAAAACTGTTTTTT
TRBD1,15,TRBJ1-2,TRBV6-1,many,CASSERTGWGRGYTF,TGTGCCAGCAGTGAGCGGACAGGTTGGGGCCGGGGCTACACCTTC
NA,15,TRBJ2-7,TRBV12-3/TRBV12-4,many,CASSPRSRLIYEQYF,TGTGCCAGCTCCCCCCGCTCAAGACTGATCTACGAGCAGTACTTC
TRBD1,15,TRBJ2-7,TRBV27,few,CASSRNRQGPYEQYF,TGTGCCAGCAGCAGGAACAGACAGGGACCCTACGAGCAGTACTTC
NA,16,TRBJ1-5,TRBV12-3/TRBV12-4,many,CASSLYEVKGSEPQHF,TGTGCCAGCAGTTTATATGAGGTGAAGGGTTCGGAGCCCCAGCATTTT
NA,14,TRBJ2-5,TRBV12-3/TRBV12-4,many,CASSFGVYQETQYF,TGTGCCAGCAGTTTCGGGGTTTACCAAGAGACCCAGTACTTC
TRBD1,14,TRBJ2-3,TRBV7-3,many,CASSTGQAVDTQYF,TGTGCCAGCAGCACCGGACAGGCCGTAGATACGCAGTATTTT
NA,15,TRBJ2-3,TRBV5-5,NA,CASSYAGETTDTQYF,TGTGCCAGCAGCTATGCAGGGGAGACCACAGATACGCAGTATTTT
TRBD1,15,TRBJ1-5,TRBV11-2,NA,CASSNRQGSNQPQHF,TGTGCCAGCAGCAATAGACAGGGTAGCAATCAGCCCCAGCATTTT